Listed below are T cell receptor beta chains from one sample, sequenced in a study of blood T cell repertoires in COVID-19. Profiling relied on immunoSEQ multiplex PCR, and the TCRdb table lists in-frame clones only, not all of them. Seen here are about 320,000 clones, 70% to 90% observed once, and the top ten hold under 11%. Sequenced sample: PBMCs or T cells enriched from blood (not recorded which). These receptors originate from a woman aged 18-29 years who had recovered from COVID-19. Each CDR3 is given with its conserved first and last residue. The D gene is left open where the match is weak. For some rows the clone size is stated as once, few or many, or as a class when expanded; others skip it.

CDR3aa: CASSLGQGVTYEQFF
CDR3nt: TGTGCCAGCAGTTTAGGACAGGGGGTTACCTATGAGCAGTTCTTC
d_gene: TRBD1
v_gene: TRBV27
abundance: .
j_gene: TRBJ2-1

CDR3aa: CATSDFRSGGDETQYF
CDR3nt: TGTGCCACCAGTGATTTTCGTTCGGGAGGGGATGAGACCCAGTACTTC
d_gene: TRBD2
v_gene: TRBV24-1
abundance: .
j_gene: TRBJ2-5

CDR3aa: CASSLGSRQGAGDTEAFF
CDR3nt: TGTGCCAGCAGCTTAGGGTCGCGTCAGGGGGCTGGGGACACTGAAGCTTTCTTT
d_gene: TRBD1
v_gene: TRBV7-9
abundance: .
j_gene: TRBJ1-1

CDR3aa: CASIRQGNYNEQFF
CDR3nt: TGCGCCAGCATTCGACAGGGGAATTACAATGAGCAGTTCTTC
d_gene: TRBD1
v_gene: TRBV10-2
abundance: .
j_gene: TRBJ2-1

CDR3aa: CSVDLGTGARSTDTQYF
CDR3nt: TGCAGCGTTGACCTCGGGACAGGGGCCCGGTCCACAGATACGCAGTATTTT
d_gene: TRBD1
v_gene: TRBV29-1
abundance: .
j_gene: TRBJ2-3

CDR3aa: CASRGQGMNTEAFF
CDR3nt: TGTGCCAGCAGGGGACAGGGAATGAACACTGAAGCTTTCTTT
d_gene: TRBD1
v_gene: TRBV3-1/TRBV3-2
abundance: .
j_gene: TRBJ1-1

CDR3aa: CASSLVQTEAFF
CDR3nt: TGTGCCAGCAGCTTAGTGCAGACTGAAGCTTTCTTT
d_gene: .
v_gene: TRBV7-9
abundance: .
j_gene: TRBJ1-1

CDR3aa: CASSTIGLAGVSYNEQFF
CDR3nt: TGTGCCAGCAGCACGATCGGGCTAGCGGGAGTTTCCTACAATGAGCAGTTCTTC
d_gene: .
v_gene: TRBV21-1
abundance: .
j_gene: TRBJ2-1

CDR3aa: CATRPGQNNYGYTF
CDR3nt: TGTGCCACCAGGCCGGGACAGAATAACTATGGCTACACCTTC
d_gene: TRBD1
v_gene: TRBV24-1
abundance: .
j_gene: TRBJ1-2

CDR3aa: CASSLDSNYGYTF
CDR3nt: TGTGCCAGCAGCTTAGATAGTAACTATGGCTACACCTTC
d_gene: .
v_gene: TRBV7-9
abundance: .
j_gene: TRBJ1-2

CDR3aa: CASAEGTGGFYGYTF
CDR3nt: TGTGCCAGCGCAGAGGGGACAGGGGGCTTTTATGGCTACACCTTC
d_gene: TRBD1
v_gene: TRBV28
abundance: .
j_gene: TRBJ1-2

CDR3aa: CASSYGRELGNIQYF
CDR3nt: TGTGCCAGCAGTTACGGACGGGAGCTTGGGAACATTCAGTACTTC
d_gene: .
v_gene: TRBV27
abundance: .
j_gene: TRBJ2-4

CDR3aa: CASSLDFRGIESYGYTF
CDR3nt: TGTGCCAGCAGCTTGGACTTTAGGGGGATCGAGAGTTATGGCTACACCTTC
d_gene: .
v_gene: TRBV5-5
abundance: .
j_gene: TRBJ1-2

CDR3aa: CASSYKEGGGGANVLTF
CDR3nt: TGTGCCAGCAGCTACAAAGAGGGCGGCGGTGGGGCCAACGTCCTGACTTTC
d_gene: .
v_gene: TRBV21-1
abundance: .
j_gene: TRBJ2-6

CDR3aa: CASSPRQTNYGYTF
CDR3nt: TGTGCCAGTAGTCCACGACAGACCAACTATGGCTACACCTTC
d_gene: .
v_gene: TRBV19
abundance: .
j_gene: TRBJ1-2

CDR3aa: CASSFSSDQGPLYEQYF
CDR3nt: TGTGCCAGCAGTTTCTCTTCAGATCAGGGGCCTCTCTACGAGCAGTACTTC
d_gene: .
v_gene: TRBV27
abundance: .
j_gene: TRBJ2-7

CDR3aa: CASSVVAGGATGELFF
CDR3nt: TGTGCCAGCAGCGTAGTGGCAGGGGGCGCTACCGGGGAGCTGTTTTTT
d_gene: TRBD1
v_gene: TRBV9
abundance: .
j_gene: TRBJ2-2

CDR3aa: CASSLAQNTGELFF
CDR3nt: TGTGCCAGCAGCTTGGCCCAGAACACCGGGGAGCTGTTTTTT
d_gene: .
v_gene: TRBV5-4
abundance: .
j_gene: TRBJ2-2

CDR3aa: CASSVEPAGGLGGQYF
CDR3nt: TGTGCCAGCAGCGTAGAACCAGCGGGAGGCCTCGGGGGCCAGTACTTC
d_gene: TRBD2
v_gene: TRBV9
abundance: .
j_gene: TRBJ2-5

CDR3aa: CASSLAAGTEAFF
CDR3nt: TGTGCCAGCAGTTTGGCAGCGGGCACTGAAGCTTTCTTT
d_gene: .
v_gene: TRBV6-8
abundance: once
j_gene: TRBJ1-1

CDR3aa: CSASGGGASTDTQYF
CDR3nt: TGCAGTGCTAGTGGTGGGGGCGCGAGCACAGATACGCAGTATTTT
d_gene: .
v_gene: TRBV20-1
abundance: .
j_gene: TRBJ2-3

CDR3aa: CASSPAPGSLSGYTF
CDR3nt: TGCGCCAGCAGCCCGGCCCCGGGGTCCCTTAGCGGCTACACCTTC
d_gene: .
v_gene: TRBV5-1
abundance: once
j_gene: TRBJ1-2

CDR3aa: CASRHSRLAGIDEQYF
CDR3nt: TGCGCCAGCAGACACAGCCGACTAGCGGGAATCGACGAGCAGTACTTC
d_gene: TRBD2
v_gene: TRBV5-1
abundance: .
j_gene: TRBJ2-7

CDR3aa: CASSRGTGNTGELFF
CDR3nt: TGTGCCAGCAGTCGCGGGACAGGGAACACCGGGGAGCTGTTTTTT
d_gene: TRBD1
v_gene: TRBV7-6
abundance: .
j_gene: TRBJ2-2

CDR3aa: CAISGTGFNQPQHF
CDR3nt: TGTGCCATCAGCGGGACAGGGTTCAATCAGCCCCAGCATTTT
d_gene: TRBD1
v_gene: TRBV10-3
abundance: .
j_gene: TRBJ1-5

CDR3aa: CAISEWTGNTGELFF
CDR3nt: TGTGCCATCAGTGAGTGGACAGGGAACACCGGGGAGCTGTTTTTT
d_gene: TRBD1
v_gene: TRBV10-3
abundance: .
j_gene: TRBJ2-2

CDR3aa: CASGDYKNTEAFF
CDR3nt: TGCGCCAGCGGGGACTACAAGAACACTGAAGCTTTCTTT
d_gene: .
v_gene: TRBV5-1
abundance: .
j_gene: TRBJ1-1

CDR3aa: CASSLAEDSPLHF
CDR3nt: TGCGCCAGCAGCTTGGCCGAGGATTCACCCCTCCACTTT
d_gene: .
v_gene: TRBV5-1
abundance: .
j_gene: TRBJ1-6

CDR3aa: CASSLSYEGSSRKLFF
CDR3nt: TGTGCCAGCAGTTTATCATACGAGGGCTCAAGTCGAAAACTGTTTTTT
d_gene: .
v_gene: TRBV27
abundance: .
j_gene: TRBJ1-4

CDR3aa: CSLRQAGETQYF
CDR3nt: TGCAGCCTGAGACAGGCAGGCGAGACCCAGTACTTC
d_gene: .
v_gene: TRBV29-1
abundance: .
j_gene: TRBJ2-5

CDR3aa: CATSKEGGSYEQYF
CDR3nt: TGTGCCACCAGTAAGGAGGGAGGCTCCTACGAGCAGTACTTC
d_gene: .
v_gene: TRBV15
abundance: .
j_gene: TRBJ2-7

CDR3aa: CASSLVVGLAGNYNEQFF
CDR3nt: TGTGCCAGCAGCTTAGTAGTAGGACTAGCGGGGAACTACAATGAGCAGTTCTTC
d_gene: TRBD2
v_gene: TRBV7-6
abundance: .
j_gene: TRBJ2-1

CDR3aa: CAWSPTPRQNNQPQHF
CDR3nt: TGTGCCTGGAGTCCTACACCCCGACAGAACAATCAGCCCCAGCATTTT
d_gene: .
v_gene: TRBV30
abundance: .
j_gene: TRBJ1-5

CDR3aa: CAREDRGTDTQYF
CDR3nt: TGTGCCAGAGAGGACAGGGGGACAGATACGCAGTATTTT
d_gene: TRBD1
v_gene: TRBV2
abundance: .
j_gene: TRBJ2-3

CDR3aa: CASRQAGRSSQPQHF
CDR3nt: TGTGCCAGCAGGCAGGCGGGGAGGAGTTCTCAGCCCCAGCATTTT
d_gene: .
v_gene: TRBV6-5
abundance: once
j_gene: TRBJ1-5

CDR3aa: CASSPIGTEPSNEQFF
CDR3nt: TGTGCCAGCAGTCCAATCGGGACAGAACCTAGCAATGAGCAGTTCTTC
d_gene: TRBD1
v_gene: TRBV3-1/TRBV3-2
abundance: .
j_gene: TRBJ2-1

CDR3aa: CASSKTGGDYREQYF
CDR3nt: TGTGCCAGCAGCAAGACAGGGGGCGATTACCGCGAGCAGTACTTC
d_gene: TRBD1
v_gene: TRBV27
abundance: few
j_gene: TRBJ2-7

CDR3aa: CASSIAPGNTEAFF
CDR3nt: TGTGCCAGCAGTATCGCTCCGGGGAACACTGAAGCTTTCTTT
d_gene: .
v_gene: TRBV27
abundance: once
j_gene: TRBJ1-1

CDR3aa: CASRGASYEQYF
CDR3nt: TGTGCCAGCAGGGGAGCGTCCTACGAGCAGTACTTC
d_gene: .
v_gene: TRBV28
abundance: .
j_gene: TRBJ2-7

CDR3aa: CASSGRDRPNYGYTF
CDR3nt: TGTGCCAGCAGCGGCCGAGACAGGCCTAACTATGGCTACACCTTC
d_gene: .
v_gene: TRBV7-9
abundance: .
j_gene: TRBJ1-2

CDR3aa: CANEEVNGYTF
CDR3nt: TGTGCCAACGAAGAGGTCAATGGCTACACCTTC
d_gene: .
v_gene: TRBV9
abundance: .
j_gene: TRBJ1-2

CDR3aa: CASSIVGRSSYNSPLHF
CDR3nt: TGTGCCAGTAGTATAGTTGGCAGAAGCTCCTATAATTCACCCCTCCACTTT
d_gene: .
v_gene: TRBV19
abundance: .
j_gene: TRBJ1-6

CDR3aa: CASSGGTQGQPQHF
CDR3nt: TGTGCCAGCAGCGGAGGGACCCAAGGTCAGCCCCAGCATTTT
d_gene: .
v_gene: TRBV5-8
abundance: .
j_gene: TRBJ1-5

CDR3aa: CASLAGRPNSPLHF
CDR3nt: TGTGCCAGCCTTGCCGGGAGACCCAATTCACCCCTCCACTTT
d_gene: .
v_gene: TRBV27
abundance: .
j_gene: TRBJ1-6

CDR3aa: CASSNWGGQGARTEAFF
CDR3nt: TGTGCCAGCAGCAACTGGGGGGGACAGGGGGCGCGAACTGAAGCTTTCTTT
d_gene: TRBD1
v_gene: TRBV27
abundance: .
j_gene: TRBJ1-1

CDR3aa: CASSFQASSYNEQFF
CDR3nt: TGTGCCAGCAGCTTTCAGGCGAGCTCCTACAATGAGCAGTTCTTC
d_gene: .
v_gene: TRBV7-3
abundance: once
j_gene: TRBJ2-1

CDR3aa: CASSQETGQGYEQYF
CDR3nt: TGTGCCAGCAGCCAAGAAACGGGACAGGGCTACGAGCAGTACTTC
d_gene: TRBD1
v_gene: TRBV4-2
abundance: .
j_gene: TRBJ2-7

CDR3aa: CASSESLAGDETQYF
CDR3nt: TGTGCCAGCAGTGAATCCCTAGCGGGAGACGAGACCCAGTACTTC
d_gene: TRBD2
v_gene: TRBV2
abundance: .
j_gene: TRBJ2-5